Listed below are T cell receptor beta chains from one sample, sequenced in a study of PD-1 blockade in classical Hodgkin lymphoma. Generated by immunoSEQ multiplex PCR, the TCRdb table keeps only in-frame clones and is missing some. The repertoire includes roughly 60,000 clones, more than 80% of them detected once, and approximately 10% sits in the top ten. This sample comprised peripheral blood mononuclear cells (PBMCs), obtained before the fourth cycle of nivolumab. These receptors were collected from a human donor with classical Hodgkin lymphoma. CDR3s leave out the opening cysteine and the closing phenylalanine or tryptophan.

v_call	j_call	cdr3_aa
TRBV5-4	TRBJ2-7	ASSHRGRTYEQY
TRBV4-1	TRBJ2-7	ASSPRAGTYEQY
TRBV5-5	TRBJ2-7	ASSLKVARDYEQY
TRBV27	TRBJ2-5	ASSLRGPLKETQY
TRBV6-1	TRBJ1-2	ASVWNYGYT
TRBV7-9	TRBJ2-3	ASSTGGDTQY
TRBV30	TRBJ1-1	AWDRGMNTEAF
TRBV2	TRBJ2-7	ASSGRAGDEQY
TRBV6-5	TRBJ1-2	ATGTDYGYT
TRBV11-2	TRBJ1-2	ASIRLPANYGYT
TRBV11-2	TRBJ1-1	ASSFPRTGNTEAF
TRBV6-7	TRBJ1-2	ASNRTGDYGYT
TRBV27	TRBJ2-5	ASAIRGDRETQY
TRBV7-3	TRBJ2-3	ASSSYPRGATDTQY
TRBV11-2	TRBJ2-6	ASSLSVGGVGSGANVLT
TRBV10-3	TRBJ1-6	AIRVAGGDSPLH
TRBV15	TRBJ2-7	ATSRERGSYEQY
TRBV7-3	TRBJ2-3	ASSLVGTTGRDTQY
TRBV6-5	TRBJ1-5	ASRYRTGSQPQH
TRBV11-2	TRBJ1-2	ASSSERGRQYRIYGYT
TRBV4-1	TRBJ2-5	ASSQMIGEKETQY
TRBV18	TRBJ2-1	ASSPLKHHEQF
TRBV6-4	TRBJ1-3	ASRGQGGNTIY
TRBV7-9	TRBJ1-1	ASSLGVDPNTEAF
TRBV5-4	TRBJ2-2	ASSLVAGTGELF
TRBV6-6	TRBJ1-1	ASKPPRDGNTEAF
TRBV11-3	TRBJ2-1	ASSLEGGNEQF
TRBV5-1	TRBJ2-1	ASSLALGPNHREQF
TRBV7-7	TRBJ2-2	ASGDPGGELF
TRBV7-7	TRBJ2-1	ASSLEDLSNEQF
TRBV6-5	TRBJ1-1	ASSLRQGQTEAF
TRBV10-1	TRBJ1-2	ASALWGGYT
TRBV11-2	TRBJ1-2	ASSSKQGNGYT
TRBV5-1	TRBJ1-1	ASSPSGQHLSMNTEAF
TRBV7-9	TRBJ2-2	ASSFLDSSNTGELF
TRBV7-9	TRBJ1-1	ASSSRGGGKKAF
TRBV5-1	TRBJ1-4	ASSHGLRGTTNEKLF
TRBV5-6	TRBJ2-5	ASSLSHSGGHQETQY
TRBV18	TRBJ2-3	ASSPSLAHGTDTQY
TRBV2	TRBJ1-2	ASRDTNYGYT
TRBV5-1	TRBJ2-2	ASSLDVPGTGELF
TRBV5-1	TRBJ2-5	ASSLGAGETQY
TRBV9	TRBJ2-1	ASSTGRQQF
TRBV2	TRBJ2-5	ASSERGGGRETQY
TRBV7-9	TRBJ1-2	ASSLQGNRNGYT
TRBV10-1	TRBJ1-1	ASSESFQSEAF
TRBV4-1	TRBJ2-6	ASSQRIPGQGVYSGANVLT
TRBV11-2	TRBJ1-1	ASSWGQGLGTEAF
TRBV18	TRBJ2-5	ASSKPSGETQY
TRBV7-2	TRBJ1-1	ASSSQTGDEAF
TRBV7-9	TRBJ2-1	ASSLVAVSGNEQF
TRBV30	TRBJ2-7	AWSPGLGPYEQY
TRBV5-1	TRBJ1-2	ASSPGTGYGYT
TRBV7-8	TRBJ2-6	ASSPLRGPGANVLT
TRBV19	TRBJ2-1	ASSRANEQF